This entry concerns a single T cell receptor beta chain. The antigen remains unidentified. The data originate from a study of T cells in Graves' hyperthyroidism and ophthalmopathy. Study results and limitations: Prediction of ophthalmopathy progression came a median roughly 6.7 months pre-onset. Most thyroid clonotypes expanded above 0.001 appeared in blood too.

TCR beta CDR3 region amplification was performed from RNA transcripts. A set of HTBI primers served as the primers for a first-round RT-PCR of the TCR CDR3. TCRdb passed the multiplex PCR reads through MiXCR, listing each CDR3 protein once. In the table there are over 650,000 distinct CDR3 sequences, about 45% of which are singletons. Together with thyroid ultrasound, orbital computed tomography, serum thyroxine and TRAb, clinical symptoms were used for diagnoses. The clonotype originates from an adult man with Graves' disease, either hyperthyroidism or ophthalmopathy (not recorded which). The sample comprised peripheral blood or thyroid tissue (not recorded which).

CDR3 sequence (DNA): TGCAGTGCCGCGGGACAGAGAAACTATGGCTACACCTTC. Its translation: CSAAGQRNYGYTF. The genes are TRBV20-1 and TRBJ1-2; 7 bases align to TRBD1. The CDR3 length is 13 residues. The trim removed 6 bases at V and 2 bases at J, leaving 6 bases unmatched. Germline lookup yields CDR1 DFQATT and CDR2 SNEGSKA (reference sequence).